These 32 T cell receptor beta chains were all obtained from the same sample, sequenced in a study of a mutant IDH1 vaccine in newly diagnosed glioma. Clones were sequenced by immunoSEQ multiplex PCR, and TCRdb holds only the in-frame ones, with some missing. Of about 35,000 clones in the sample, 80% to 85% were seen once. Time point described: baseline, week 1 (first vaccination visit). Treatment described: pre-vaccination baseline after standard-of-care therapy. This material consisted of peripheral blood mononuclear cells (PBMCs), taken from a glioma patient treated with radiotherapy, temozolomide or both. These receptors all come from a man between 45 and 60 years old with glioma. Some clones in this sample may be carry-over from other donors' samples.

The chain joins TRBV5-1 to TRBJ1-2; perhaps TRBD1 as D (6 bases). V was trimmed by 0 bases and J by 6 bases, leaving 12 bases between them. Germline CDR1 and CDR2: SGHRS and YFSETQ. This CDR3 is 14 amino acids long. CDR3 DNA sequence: TGCGCCAGCAGCTTGGTCAAGGGGGAGGATGGCTACACCTTC. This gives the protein CASSLVKGEDGYTF.

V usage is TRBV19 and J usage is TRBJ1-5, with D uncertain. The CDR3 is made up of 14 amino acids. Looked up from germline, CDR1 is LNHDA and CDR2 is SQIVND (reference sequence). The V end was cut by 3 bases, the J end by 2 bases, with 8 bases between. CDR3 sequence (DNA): TGTGCCAGTAGTATGAAAGGCCGCAATCAGCCCCAGCATTTT. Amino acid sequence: CASSMKGRNQPQHF.

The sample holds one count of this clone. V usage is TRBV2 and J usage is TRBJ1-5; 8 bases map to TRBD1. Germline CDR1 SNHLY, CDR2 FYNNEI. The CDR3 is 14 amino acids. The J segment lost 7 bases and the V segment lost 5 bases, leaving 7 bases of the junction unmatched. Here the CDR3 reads CASSRTGIYQPQHF. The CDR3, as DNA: TGTGCCAGCAGTCGGACAGGGATTTACCAGCCCCAGCATTTT.

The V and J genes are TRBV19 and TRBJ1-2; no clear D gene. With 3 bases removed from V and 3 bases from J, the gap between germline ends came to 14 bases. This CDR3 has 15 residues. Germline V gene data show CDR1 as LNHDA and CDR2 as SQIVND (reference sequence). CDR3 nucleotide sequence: TGTGCCAGTAGTATGGCTCGGCTCCACCACTATGGCTACACCTTC. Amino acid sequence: CASSMARLHHYGYTF.

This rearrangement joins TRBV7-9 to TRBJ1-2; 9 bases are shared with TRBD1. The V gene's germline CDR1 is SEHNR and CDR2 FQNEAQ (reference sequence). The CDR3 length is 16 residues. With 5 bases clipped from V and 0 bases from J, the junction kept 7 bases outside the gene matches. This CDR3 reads CASSPDRGQANYGYTF. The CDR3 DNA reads TGTGCCAGCAGCCCGGACAGGGGCCAAGCTAACTATGGCTACACCTTC.

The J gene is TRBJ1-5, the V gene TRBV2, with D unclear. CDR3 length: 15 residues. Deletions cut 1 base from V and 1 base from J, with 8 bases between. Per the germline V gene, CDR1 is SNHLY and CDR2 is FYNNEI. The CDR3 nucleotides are TGTGCCAGCAGTGAAGACGGCCGAAGCAATCAGCCCCAGCATTTT. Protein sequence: CASSEDGRSNQPQHF.

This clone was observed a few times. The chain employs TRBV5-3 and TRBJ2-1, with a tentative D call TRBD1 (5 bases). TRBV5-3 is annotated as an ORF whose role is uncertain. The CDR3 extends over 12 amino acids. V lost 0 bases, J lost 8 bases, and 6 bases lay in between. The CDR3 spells CARSLEGDEQFF. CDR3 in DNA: TGTGCCAGAAGCTTGGAAGGGGATGAGCAGTTCTTC.

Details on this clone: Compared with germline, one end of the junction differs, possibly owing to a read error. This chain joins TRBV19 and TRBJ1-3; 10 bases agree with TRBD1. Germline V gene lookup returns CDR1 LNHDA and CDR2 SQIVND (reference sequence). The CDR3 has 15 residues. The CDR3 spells CASRGQGGKWNTRYF. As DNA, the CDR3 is TGTGCCAGTAGAGGACAGGGGGGGAAGTGGAACACCAGATATTTT.

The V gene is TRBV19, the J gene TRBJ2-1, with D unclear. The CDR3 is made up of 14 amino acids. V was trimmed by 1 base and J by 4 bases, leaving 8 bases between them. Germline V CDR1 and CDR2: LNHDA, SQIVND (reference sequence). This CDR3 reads CASSIGLLYNEQFF. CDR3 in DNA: TGTGCCAGTAGTATAGGCCTTCTATACAATGAGCAGTTCTTC.

CDR3 protein: CASSPWQSSYNEQFF. CDR3 in DNA: TGTGCCAGCAGCCCATGGCAGAGCTCCTACAATGAGCAGTTCTTC. The rearrangement joins TRBV7-8 to TRBJ2-1; D is uncertain. The V gene lost 5 bases and the J gene lost 0 bases, with 11 bases spanning the gap. CDR1 and CDR2 from the germline V gene are SGHVS and FQNEAQ. The CDR3 totals 15 residues. The entire variable domain, with the rest obtained from reference TRBV7-8 and TRBJ2-1, is as follows: GAGVSQSPRYKVAKRGQDVALRCDPISGHVSLFWYQQALGQGPEFLTYFQNEAQLDKSGLPSDRFFAERPEGSVSTLKIQRTQQEDSAVYLCASSPWQSSYNEQFFGPGTRLTVL.

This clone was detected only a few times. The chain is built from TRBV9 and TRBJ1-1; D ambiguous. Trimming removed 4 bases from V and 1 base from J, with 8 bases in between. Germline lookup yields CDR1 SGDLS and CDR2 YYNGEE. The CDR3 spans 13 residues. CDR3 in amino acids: CASSPVGNTEAFF. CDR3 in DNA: TGTGCCAGCAGCCCGGTGGGGAACACTGAAGCTTTCTTT.

CDR3 region: CASSPPSGGALNEQFF. Here the CDR3 DNA reads TGTGCCAGCAGCCCTCCTAGCGGGGGGGCCCTAAATGAGCAGTTCTTC. V usage is TRBV7-6 and J usage is TRBJ2-1; TRBD2 matches at 12 bases. Germline lookup yields CDR1 SGHVS and CDR2 FNYEAQ. The CDR3 contains 16 residues. V lost 5 bases and J lost 7; bases outside the gene matches: 9.

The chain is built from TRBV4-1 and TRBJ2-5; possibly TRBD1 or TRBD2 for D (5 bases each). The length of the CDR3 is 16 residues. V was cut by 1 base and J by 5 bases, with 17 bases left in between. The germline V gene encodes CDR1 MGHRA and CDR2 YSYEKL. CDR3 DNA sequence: TGCGCCAGCAGCCAAGGCCTTGGGGACGGGCGGGAGACCCAGTACTTC. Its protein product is CASSQGLGDGRETQYF.

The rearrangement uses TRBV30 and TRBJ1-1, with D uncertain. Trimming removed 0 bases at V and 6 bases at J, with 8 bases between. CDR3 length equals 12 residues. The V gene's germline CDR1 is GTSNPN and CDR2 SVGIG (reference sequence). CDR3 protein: CAWSVTGPEAFF. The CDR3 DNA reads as TGTGCCTGGAGTGTAACGGGCCCTGAAGCTTTCTTT.

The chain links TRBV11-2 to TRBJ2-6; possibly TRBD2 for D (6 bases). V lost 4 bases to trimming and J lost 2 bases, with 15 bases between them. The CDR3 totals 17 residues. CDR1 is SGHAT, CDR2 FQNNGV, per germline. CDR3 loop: CASSSTLSGAGANVLTF. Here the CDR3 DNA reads TGTGCCAGCAGCTCAACCCTGTCGGGGGCTGGGGCCAACGTCCTGACTTTC. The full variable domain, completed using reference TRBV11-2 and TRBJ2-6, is EAGVAQSPRYKIIEKRQSVAFWCNPISGHATLYWYQQILGQGPKLLIQFQNNGVVDDSQLPKDRFSAERLKGVDSTLKIQPAKLEDSAVYLCASSSTLSGAGANVLTFGAGSRLTVL.

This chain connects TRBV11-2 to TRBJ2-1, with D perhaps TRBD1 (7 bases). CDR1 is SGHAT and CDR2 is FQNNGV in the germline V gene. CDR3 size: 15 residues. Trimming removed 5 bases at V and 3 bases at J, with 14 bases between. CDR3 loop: CASSPIRGVYNEQFF. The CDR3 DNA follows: TGTGCCAGCAGCCCTATCAGGGGGGTCTACAATGAGCAGTTCTTC. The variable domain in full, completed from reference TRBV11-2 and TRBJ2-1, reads EAGVAQSPRYKIIEKRQSVAFWCNPISGHATLYWYQQILGQGPKLLIQFQNNGVVDDSQLPKDRFSAERLKGVDSTLKIQPAKLEDSAVYLCASSPIRGVYNEQFFGPGTRLTVL.

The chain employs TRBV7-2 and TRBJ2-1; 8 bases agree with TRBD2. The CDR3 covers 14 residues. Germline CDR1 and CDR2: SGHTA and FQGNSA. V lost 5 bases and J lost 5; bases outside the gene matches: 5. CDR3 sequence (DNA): TGTGCCAGCAGCCCCAGCGGGAGCGACAATGAGCAGTTCTTC. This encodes CASSPSGSDNEQFF.

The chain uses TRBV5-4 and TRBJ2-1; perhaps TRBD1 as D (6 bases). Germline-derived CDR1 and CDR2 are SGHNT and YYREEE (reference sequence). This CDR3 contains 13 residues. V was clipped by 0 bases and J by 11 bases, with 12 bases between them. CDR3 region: CASSLEAQGKQFF. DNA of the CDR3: TGTGCCAGCAGCTTGGAGGCACAGGGCAAGCAGTTCTTC. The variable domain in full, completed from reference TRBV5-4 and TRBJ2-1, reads ETGVTQSPTHLIKTRGQQVTLRCSSQSGHNTVSWYQQALGQGPQFIFQYYREEENGRGNFPPRFSGLQFPNYSSELNVNALELDDSALYLCASSLEAQGKQFFGPGTRLTVL.

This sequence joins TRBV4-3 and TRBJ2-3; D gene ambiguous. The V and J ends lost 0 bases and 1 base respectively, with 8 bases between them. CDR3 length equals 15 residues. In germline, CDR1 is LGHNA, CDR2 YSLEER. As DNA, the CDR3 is TGCGCCAGCAGCCAAGATGGCAGAGGCACAGATACGCAGTATTTT. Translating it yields CASSQDGRGTDTQYF.

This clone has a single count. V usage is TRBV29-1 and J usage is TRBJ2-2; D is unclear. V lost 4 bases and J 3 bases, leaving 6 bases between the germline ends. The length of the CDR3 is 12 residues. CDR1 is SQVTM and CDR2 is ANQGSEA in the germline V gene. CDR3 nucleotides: TGCAGCGTTGGTCACTACACCGGGGAGCTGTTTTTT. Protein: CSVGHYTGELFF.

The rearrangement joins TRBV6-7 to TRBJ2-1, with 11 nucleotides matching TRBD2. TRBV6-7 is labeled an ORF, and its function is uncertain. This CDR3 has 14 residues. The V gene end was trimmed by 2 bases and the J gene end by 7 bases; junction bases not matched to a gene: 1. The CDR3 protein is CASSYPSGRNEQFF. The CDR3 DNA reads TGTGCCAGCAGTTACCCTAGCGGGAGGAATGAGCAGTTCTTC.

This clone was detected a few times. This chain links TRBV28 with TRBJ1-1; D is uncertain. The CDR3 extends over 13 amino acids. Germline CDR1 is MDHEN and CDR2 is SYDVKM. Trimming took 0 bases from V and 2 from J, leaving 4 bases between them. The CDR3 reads CASSLWGNTEAFF. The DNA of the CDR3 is TGTGCCAGCAGTTTATGGGGTAACACTGAAGCTTTCTTT.

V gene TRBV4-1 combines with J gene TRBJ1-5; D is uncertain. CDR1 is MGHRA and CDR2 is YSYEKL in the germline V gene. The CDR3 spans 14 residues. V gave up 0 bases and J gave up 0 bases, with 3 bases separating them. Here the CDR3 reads CASSQDPSNQPQHF. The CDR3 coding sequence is TGCGCCAGCAGCCAAGACCCTAGCAATCAGCCCCAGCATTTT.

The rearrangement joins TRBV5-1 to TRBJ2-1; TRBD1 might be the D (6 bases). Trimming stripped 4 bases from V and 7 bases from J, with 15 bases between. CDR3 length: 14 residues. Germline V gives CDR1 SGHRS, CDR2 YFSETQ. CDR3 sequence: CASSDSTGLNEQFF. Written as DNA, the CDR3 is TGCGCCAGCAGCGATTCTACAGGGTTGAATGAGCAGTTCTTC.

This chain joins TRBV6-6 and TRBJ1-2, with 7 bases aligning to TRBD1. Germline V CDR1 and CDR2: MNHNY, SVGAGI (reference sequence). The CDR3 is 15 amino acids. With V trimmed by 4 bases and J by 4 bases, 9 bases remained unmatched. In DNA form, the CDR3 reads TGTGCCAGCAGTTCTCGGACAGGCGCATTCTATGGCTACACCTTC. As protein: CASSSRTGAFYGYTF.

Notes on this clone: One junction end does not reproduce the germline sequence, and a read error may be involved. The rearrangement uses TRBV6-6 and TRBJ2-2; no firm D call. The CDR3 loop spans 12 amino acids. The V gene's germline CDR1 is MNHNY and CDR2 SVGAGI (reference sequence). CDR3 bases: TGTGCCAGCAGTTTGAACGCCGGGGAGCTGTTTTTT. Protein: CASSLNAGELFF.

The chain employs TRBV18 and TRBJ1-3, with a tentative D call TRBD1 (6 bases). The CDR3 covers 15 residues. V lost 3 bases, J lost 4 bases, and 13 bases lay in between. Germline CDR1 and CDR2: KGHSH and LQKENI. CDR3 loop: CASSPDRGLGNTIYF. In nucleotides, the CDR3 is TGTGCCAGCTCACCGGACCGGGGGCTAGGAAACACCATATATTTT.

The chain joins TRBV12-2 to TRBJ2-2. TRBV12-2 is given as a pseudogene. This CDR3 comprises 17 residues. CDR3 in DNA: TGTGCAAGTCGCTTAGTGGGGACCCCGGCCTATGACGGGGAGCTGTTTTTT. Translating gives CASRLVGTPAYDGELFF.

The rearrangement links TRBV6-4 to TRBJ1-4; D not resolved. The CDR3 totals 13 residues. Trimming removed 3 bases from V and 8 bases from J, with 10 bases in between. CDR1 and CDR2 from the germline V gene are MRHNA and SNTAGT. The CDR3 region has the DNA TGTGCCAGCAGTGAGAATCGGGGAGAAAAACTGTTTTTT. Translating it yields CASSENRGEKLFF.

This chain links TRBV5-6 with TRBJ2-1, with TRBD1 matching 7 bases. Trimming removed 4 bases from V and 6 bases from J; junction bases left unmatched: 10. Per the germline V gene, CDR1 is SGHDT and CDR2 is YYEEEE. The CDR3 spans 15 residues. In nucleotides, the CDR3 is TGTGCCAGCAGCCCTATCGACAGGGACCTCAATGAGCAGTTCTTC. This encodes CASSPIDRDLNEQFF.

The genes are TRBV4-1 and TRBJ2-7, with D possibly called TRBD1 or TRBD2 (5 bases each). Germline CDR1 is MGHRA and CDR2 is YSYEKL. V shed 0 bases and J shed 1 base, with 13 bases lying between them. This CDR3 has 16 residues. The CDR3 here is CASSQDPLGASYEQYF. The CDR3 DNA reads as TGCGCCAGCAGCCAAGATCCCCTCGGGGCATCCTACGAGCAGTACTTC.

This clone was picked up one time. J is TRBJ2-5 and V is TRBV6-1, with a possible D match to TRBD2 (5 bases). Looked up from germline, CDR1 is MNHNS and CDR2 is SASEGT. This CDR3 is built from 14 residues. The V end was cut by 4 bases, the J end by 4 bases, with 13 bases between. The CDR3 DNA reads TGTGCCAGCAGTGGGGCGGTCGGAGGAGAGACCCAGTACTTC. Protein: CASSGAVGGETQYF.